These 30 T cell receptor beta chains were all obtained from the same sample, sequenced in a study of T cell changes during pregnancy in multiple sclerosis. The table came from immunoSEQ multiplex PCR; TCRdb's copy has only in-frame clones and leaves some out. The sample lists about 46,000 clones; around 93% were seen once. This sample comprised CD8+ T cells from peripheral blood mononuclear cells, obtained in the second trimester of pregnancy. The receptor source for this set is a female donor with multiple sclerosis, enrolled in a pregnancy study.

The chain links TRBV25-1 to TRBJ2-5; 11 bases line up with TRBD1. Germline V lookup: CDR1 MGHDK, CDR2 SYGVNS. The length of the CDR3 is 15 residues. V lost 6 bases, J lost 4 bases, and 7 bases stayed unmatched. The CDR3 here is CASSHAGTGGETQYF. CDR3 in DNA: TGTGCCAGCAGCCACGCCGGGACAGGGGGAGAGACCCAGTACTTC.

Worth noting for this clone: Other DNA variants within this sample encode the same CDR3. V is TRBV6-4 and J is TRBJ2-3; 9 positions agree with TRBD2. Germline CDR1 reads MRHNA; CDR2 reads SNTAGT. There are 14 residues in the CDR3. V was clipped by 2 bases and J by 4 bases; unmatched bases: 1. CDR3 nucleotides: TGTGCCAGCAGTGACGGCGGGGGGGCAGATACGCAGTATTTT. The encoded protein is CASSDGGGADTQYF.

The chain carries TRBV29-1 and TRBJ2-2, with 7 bases lining up with TRBD2. Looked up from germline, CDR1 is SQVTM and CDR2 is ANQGSEA. This CDR3 spans 15 amino acids. V lost 7 bases, J lost 1 base, and 9 bases stayed unmatched. CDR3 loop: CSGRVRGKNTGELFF. CDR3 in DNA: TGCAGCGGGCGCGTGCGGGGGAAGAACACCGGGGAGCTGTTTTTT.

The V gene is TRBV4-2, the J gene TRBJ1-2; 12 bases are a match to TRBD1. V lost 1 base to trimming and J lost 6 bases; unmatched junction nucleotides: 3. The CDR3 is 15 residues long. Germline V gene data show CDR1 as LGHNA and CDR2 as YNFKEQ. CDR3 in DNA: TGTGCCAGCAGCCAAGGGGACAGGGGGCCGAATGGCTACACCTTC. This translates into CASSQGDRGPNGYTF.

J is TRBJ2-5 and V is TRBV6-5; 10 nucleotides match TRBD2. Per germline, CDR1 MNHEY and CDR2 SVGAGI. V was clipped by 2 bases and J by 1 base; unmatched bases: 1. The CDR3 is made up of 15 amino acids. This chain's CDR3 is CASSYVAGGQETQYF. In DNA, the CDR3 is TGTGCCAGCAGTTACGTAGCGGGGGGCCAAGAGACCCAGTACTTC.

A remark on this clone: Other DNA sequences of this sample code for an identical CDR3. This rearrangement joins TRBV29-1 to TRBJ2-7, with D possibly being TRBD1 (6 bases). Germline lookup yields CDR1 SQVTM and CDR2 ANQGSEA. V shed 1 base and J shed 5 bases, with 21 bases lying between them. CDR3 length: 16 residues. CDR3 amino acids: CSVEGEWGRDLHEQYF. CDR3 DNA: TGCAGCGTTGAAGGGGAGTGGGGGCGCGATCTCCACGAGCAGTACTTC.

The genes are TRBV7-6 and TRBJ2-6; 7 nucleotides align to TRBD1. The CDR3 has 18 residues. Germline CDR1 and CDR2: SGHVS and FNYEAQ. With V trimmed by 1 base and J by 0 bases, 6 bases remained unmatched. The CDR3 DNA reads TGTGCCAGCAGCTTAGGTACAGGGGCAACCTCTGGGGCCAACGTCCTGACTTTC. Its protein is CASSLGTGATSGANVLTF.

In its sample, this clone was seen once. The chain joins TRBV2 to TRBJ2-2; TRBD2 agrees at 9 bases. Germline CDR1 SNHLY, CDR2 FYNNEI. Germline trimming cut 3 bases from V and 6 bases from J; bases unmatched to any gene: 2. The CDR3 is 14 residues long. CDR3 DNA sequence: TGTGCCAGCAGTGAGCGGGGGGGCGCCGGGGAGCTGTTTTTT. This encodes CASSERGGAGELFF.

The chain combines TRBV13 with TRBJ2-5, with D unclear. The CDR3 runs to 14 residues. V lost 1 base, J lost 5 bases, and 11 bases lay in between. The V gene's germline CDR1 is PRHDT and CDR2 FYEKMQ (reference sequence). Here the CDR3 DNA reads TGTGCCAGCAGCTTAGTGGTAGCCGGGGAGACCCAGTACTTC. This encodes CASSLVVAGETQYF.

This clone appeared once. This sequence joins TRBV7-9 and TRBJ2-7, with D tentatively TRBD1 (6 bases). CDR1 is SEHNR and CDR2 is FQNEAQ in the germline V gene (reference sequence). The length of the CDR3 is 15 residues. V was clipped by 5 bases and J by 3 bases, with 17 bases between them. The CDR3 region has the DNA TGTGCCAGCAGCCCAATAATAGGACAGTTCTACGAGCAGTACTTC. Translating it yields CASSPIIGQFYEQYF.

The chain carries TRBV7-2 and TRBJ2-1; TRBD2 aligns across 14 bases. The CDR3 spans 18 residues. Germline loops: CDR1 SGHTA, CDR2 FQGNSA. With V trimmed by 4 bases and J by 7 bases, 12 bases remained unmatched. The CDR3 sequence: CASSSYGTSGGLRNEQFF. The CDR3 bases are TGTGCCAGCAGCTCCTACGGGACTAGCGGGGGTCTAAGAAATGAGCAGTTCTTC.

V usage is TRBV5-6 and J usage is TRBJ2-7; 9 bases map to TRBD1. The CDR3 totals 12 residues. Germline trimming cut 3 bases from V and 5 bases from J; bases unmatched to any gene: 0. Germline V CDR1 and CDR2: SGHDT, YYEEEE. This chain's CDR3 is CASSWTGDEQYF. The CDR3 coding sequence is TGTGCCAGCAGCTGGACAGGGGACGAGCAGTACTTC.

The chain uses TRBV7-6 and TRBJ2-5, with 8 bases aligning to TRBD1. With V trimmed by 2 bases and J by 4 bases, 6 bases remained unmatched. Germline values: CDR1 SGHVS, CDR2 FNYEAQ. This CDR3 spans 15 amino acids. The DNA for the CDR3 is TGTGCCAGCAGCTTACATGGCAGGGGGCGAGAGACCCAGTACTTC. As protein: CASSLHGRGRETQYF.

This sequence joins TRBV5-4 and TRBJ2-2; no reliable D call. The CDR3 has 12 residues. V was cut by 0 bases and J by 14 bases, with 11 bases left in between. Germline CDR1 and CDR2: SGHNT and YYREEE (reference sequence). The CDR3 DNA reads TGTGCCAGCAGCTTGGGTTTAGCTGAACTGTTTTTT. Translated: CASSLGLAELFF.

The V call is TRBV19, the J call TRBJ2-7; weak D call: TRBD2 (7 bases). V was cut by 8 bases and J by 6 bases, with 14 bases left in between. This CDR3 is built from 12 residues. CDR1 LNHDA and CDR2 SQIVND come from the germline V gene (reference sequence). The CDR3 here is CASGGGVGEQYF. The CDR3 DNA reads as TGTGCCAGTGGAGGGGGGGTCGGCGAGCAGTACTTC.

This chain joins TRBV19 and TRBJ2-4; D possibly corresponds to TRBD1 (5 bases). Germline V CDR1 and CDR2: LNHDA, SQIVND (reference sequence). V lost 5 bases and J lost 0, with 11 bases in between. The CDR3 is 15 residues long. The CDR3 protein is CASSWGRLAKNIQYF. For the CDR3, the DNA is TGTGCCAGTAGTTGGGGCCGGTTAGCCAAAAACATTCAGTACTTC.

The V gene is TRBV5-1, the J gene TRBJ1-1, with D unclear. Germline-derived CDR1 and CDR2 are SGHRS and YFSETQ. The V gene lost 0 bases and the J gene lost 1 base, with 10 bases spanning the gap. The CDR3 loop spans 15 amino acids. The CDR3 protein is CASSLGWEWNTEAFF. CDR3 bases: TGCGCCAGCAGCTTGGGGTGGGAGTGGAACACTGAAGCTTTCTTT. The full variable domain, its missing parts supplied by reference TRBV5-1 and TRBJ1-1, is KAGVTQTPRYLIKTRGQQVTLSCSPISGHRSVSWYQQTPGQGLQFLFEYFSETQRNKGNFPGRFSGRQFSNSRSEMNVSTLELGDSALYLCASSLGWEWNTEAFFGQGTRLTVV.

The chain employs TRBV7-2 and TRBJ1-1; tentative D call: TRBD1 (5 bases). Germline V gene sequence: CDR1 SGHTA, CDR2 FQGNSA. The V and J ends lost 3 bases and 1 base respectively, with 12 bases between them. This CDR3 contains 15 residues. The CDR3 DNA follows: TGTGCCAGCAGCTTGATGATGACAGCGAACACTGAAGCTTTCTTT. Encoded protein: CASSLMMTANTEAFF.

This clone was picked up one time. The CDR3 loop reads CASTGTGSYEQYF. The CDR3 DNA is TGTGCCAGCACCGGGACAGGGAGTTACGAGCAGTACTTC. The chain carries TRBV27 and TRBJ2-7, with 9 bases aligning to TRBD1. V shed 7 bases and J 4 bases; nucleotides not matched to a gene: 5. Germline CDR1 is MNHEY and CDR2 is SMNVEV (reference sequence). The CDR3 consists of 13 residues.

The CDR3 DNA follows: TGTGCCAGCAGCGAGGGGGGGGAAGAGACCCAGTACTTC. Translation gives CASSEGGEETQYF. The rearrangement joins TRBV9 to TRBJ2-5; tentative D call: TRBD2 (7 bases). V lost 3 bases, J lost 3 bases, and 9 bases lay in between. Germline V gives CDR1 SGDLS, CDR2 YYNGEE. The CDR3 sequence is 13 residues long.

The CDR3 nucleotides read TGTGCCAGCAGCTTCGGGACAGTAACCTACGAGCAGTACTTC. This codes for CASSFGTVTYEQYF. The chain couples TRBV5-5 to TRBJ2-7, with TRBD1 identical over 7 bases. The V gene end was trimmed by 2 bases and the J gene end by 2 bases; junction bases not matched to a gene: 4. This CDR3 contains 14 residues. Germline V gives CDR1 SGHKS, CDR2 YYEKEE (reference sequence). The full variable domain, rest sourced from reference TRBV5-5 and TRBJ2-7, is DAGVTQSPTHLIKTRGQQVTLRCSPISGHKSVSWYQQVLGQGPQFIFQYYEKEERGRGNFPDRFSARQFPNYSSELNVNALLLGDSALYLCASSFGTVTYEQYFGPGTRLTVT.

The V call is TRBV6-4, the J call TRBJ2-3; 9 bases are a match to TRBD2. With V trimmed by 3 bases and J by 6 bases, 7 bases remained unmatched. Germline CDR1 reads MRHNA; CDR2 reads SNTAGT. The CDR3 covers 15 residues. The CDR3 here is CASSELAGAMDTQYF. The DNA of the CDR3 is TGTGCCAGCAGTGAGTTAGCGGGGGCGATGGATACGCAGTATTTT.

J is TRBJ2-7 and V is TRBV27, with a tentative D call TRBD1 (6 bases). CDR1 MNHEY and CDR2 SMNVEV come from the germline V gene (reference sequence). This CDR3 comprises 14 residues. The germline V and J ends were trimmed by 8 bases and 2 bases, with 16 bases remaining between them. CDR3 loop: CASARQVWPYEQYF. CDR3 nucleotides: TGTGCCAGCGCACGACAGGTTTGGCCCTACGAGCAGTACTTC.

The chain is built from TRBV29-1 and TRBJ1-2; D is unclear. CDR3 length: 11 amino acids. Per germline, CDR1 SQVTM and CDR2 ANQGSEA. Trimming took 4 bases from V and 5 from J, leaving 8 bases between them. The chain's CDR3 is CSVGAYYGYTF. The CDR3 region has the DNA TGCAGCGTTGGAGCGTATTATGGCTACACCTTC.

V usage is TRBV7-9 and J usage is TRBJ2-1; 10 bases align to TRBD1. The V gene's germline CDR1 is SEHNR and CDR2 FQNEAQ (reference sequence). The CDR3 sequence is 17 residues long. The V segment lost 4 bases and the J segment 6 bases; nucleotides outside the gene matches: 12. The DNA for the CDR3 is TGTGCCAGCAGCTCTAAAATTGCCGGGACAGGGGTCAATGAGCAGTTCTTC. Its translation: CASSSKIAGTGVNEQFF.

The chain couples TRBV9 to TRBJ2-7, with TRBD1 matching over 8 bases. The J segment lost 5 bases and the V segment lost 0 bases, leaving 10 bases of the junction unmatched. This CDR3 is 16 amino acids long. Germline assignment: CDR1 SGDLS and CDR2 YYNGEE. CDR3 DNA: TGTGCCAGCAGCGTAGCATTGGCAGGGGGCATGAACGAGCAGTACTTC. This translates into CASSVALAGGMNEQYF.

This sequence joins TRBV4-3 and TRBJ2-3, with D perhaps matching TRBD2 (5 bases). Looked up from germline, CDR1 is LGHNA and CDR2 is YSLEER. The V and J ends lost 4 bases and 3 bases respectively, with 8 bases between them. CDR3 length: 13 residues. Here the CDR3 reads CASSPGLTDTQYF. CDR3 coding DNA: TGCGCCAGCAGCCCGGGGTTGACAGATACGCAGTATTTT.

The chain recombines TRBV6-1 with TRBJ2-7, with D possibly being TRBD2 (6 bases). The CDR3 loop spans 14 amino acids. V was shortened by 5 bases and J by 3 bases, with 14 bases between the two germline ends. Germline values: CDR1 MNHNS, CDR2 SASEGT. DNA of the CDR3: TGTGCCAGCAGTTATCGGGGGTCCAACTACGAGCAGTACTTC. As protein: CASSYRGSNYEQYF.

This clone is a singleton in its sample. DNA for the CDR3: TGTGCCAGCAGCCAACGGAGGACCGGGGAGCTGTTTTTT. Translated: CASSQRRTGELFF. V usage is TRBV9 and J usage is TRBJ2-2, with D perhaps TRBD2 (5 bases). Germline values: CDR1 SGDLS, CDR2 YYNGEE. This CDR3 has 13 amino acids. V shed 4 bases and J shed 5 bases, with 9 bases lying between them.

The V call is TRBV7-2, the J call TRBJ2-3, with 7 bases that match TRBD2. The length of the CDR3 is 15 residues. Germline-derived CDR1 and CDR2 are SGHTA and FQGNSA. The V segment lost 4 bases and the J segment 2 bases; nucleotides outside the gene matches: 6. CDR3 bases: TGTGCCAGCAGCTCCCAGCGGGGTTACACAGATACGCAGTATTTT. It specifies CASSSQRGYTDTQYF.